This T cell receptor (beta chain) came from a study of T cell repertoires in cytomegalovirus infection (dated by TCRdb to 2018 to 2020). Regarding the study in general: Peptide stimulations targeted recently identified HLA-C-restricted CMV epitopes, whose presentation resists viral immunomodulation, together with well-studied HLA-B-restricted epitopes. Donor HLA type was relevant to the analysis, as public TCR beta signatures indicated carriage of CMV infection together with the matching HLA type.

Including cysteine and phenylalanine, the CDR3 has 14 amino acids. Left in the record is the CDR3 DNA by itself, 42 bases read in frame from the first base. The V end loses 6 bases and the J end loses 3 bases, and a stretch of 11 bases separates them. Taken from the germline V gene, the CDR1 and CDR2 loops are SNHLY and FYNNEI. This clonotype was seen repeatedly, ten times or more. The antigen it binds to is not known. Base qualities are missing; no much larger clone stands one base away. This specimen's treatment or condition label, per the study, means: in vitro stimulation with specific CMV peptide epitopes to enrich CMV-specific T cells. Sequencing instrument: Illumina HiSeq 1500. TCRdb itself trimmed the public reads at Q25 with fastp, ran MiXCR and retained productive beta chains. CDR3 protein duplicates are merged, each entry listing the most common genes and DNA. Across this sample there are 830,000 or so distinct CDR3 sequences, with approximately 32% seen only once. Around 12% of the sample is in the top ten clones.

Broader findings and caveats from the paper: The ex vivo response was dominated by HLA-C-restricted CMV-specific TCR beta clonotypes, which also provided the single most frequent clonotype in two of eight donors. In both this cohort and an independent roughly 400-donor cohort, the cumulative frequency of public TCR beta family members distinguished carriers of CMV infection plus the relevant HLA type.

In this chain, TRBV2 is recombined with TRBJ2-2, with the D gene not clear enough to name. This TCR derives from a human donor in good health (CMV status not recorded). Some clones in this sample may be carry-over from other donors' samples. Here the sequenced sample was cultured CD8+ T cells from PBMCs, taken from culture after CMV antigen stimulation. In nucleotides, the sequence is TGTGCCAGCAGCCCTGACCCCGACACCGGGGAGCTGTTTTTT. Translation gives CASSPDPDTGELFF.